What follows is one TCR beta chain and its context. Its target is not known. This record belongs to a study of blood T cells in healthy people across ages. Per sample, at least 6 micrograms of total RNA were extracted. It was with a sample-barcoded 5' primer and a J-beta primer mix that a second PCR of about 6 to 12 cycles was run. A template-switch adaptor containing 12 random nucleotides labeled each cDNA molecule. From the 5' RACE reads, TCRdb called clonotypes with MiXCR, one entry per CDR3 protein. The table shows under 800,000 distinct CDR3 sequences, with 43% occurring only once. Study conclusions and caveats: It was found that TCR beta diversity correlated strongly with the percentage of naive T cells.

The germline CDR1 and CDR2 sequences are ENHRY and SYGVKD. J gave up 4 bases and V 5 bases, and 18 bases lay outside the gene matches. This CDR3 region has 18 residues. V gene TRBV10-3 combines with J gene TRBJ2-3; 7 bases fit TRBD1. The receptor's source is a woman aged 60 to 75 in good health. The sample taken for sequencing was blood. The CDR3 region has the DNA TGTGCCATCAGTTCCCAGGGCCGCAAAGGGGGCACGCCAGATACGCAGTATTTT. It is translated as CAISSQGRKGGTPDTQYF.